These 8 T cell receptor beta chains were all obtained from the same sample, sequenced in a study of CD8 T cells in ankylosing spondylitis. TCRdb itself ran the 5' RACE reads through MiXCR, one entry per CDR3 protein. In the table there are over 95,000 distinct CDR3 sequences, roughly 8% of which are singletons. The source material was blood, either unsorted or a sorted T cell fraction (not recorded which). The receptors originated from a male donor with ankylosing spondylitis or in good health (not recorded which).

This clonotype was observed many times. The rearrangement links TRBV7-8 to TRBJ2-1, with a tentative D call TRBD1 (5 bases). Trimming stripped 0 bases from V and 1 base from J, with 7 bases between. This CDR3 is 15 amino acids long. CDR1 is SGHVS, CDR2 FQNEAQ, per germline. CDR3 sequence: CASSLARASYNEQFF. In DNA form, the CDR3 reads TGTGCCAGCAGCTTAGCCAGGGCGTCCTACAATGAGCAGTTCTTC.

This clonotype was observed a handful of times. The chain employs TRBV20-1 and TRBJ1-5, with a possible D match to TRBD1 (6 bases). Germline values: CDR1 DFQATT, CDR2 SNEGSKA (reference sequence). CDR3 size: 14 residues. Trimming cost V 6 bases and J 4 bases, with 16 bases left between them. CDR3 sequence reads: CSAAPGVGNQPQHF. The CDR3 nucleotides read TGCAGTGCCGCCCCAGGGGTAGGGAATCAGCCCCAGCATTTT.

This clonotype has ten or more counts. The CDR3 sequence is CASSLWEGRTEAFF. In nucleotides, the CDR3 is TGTGCCAGCAGTTTATGGGAGGGACGCACTGAAGCTTTCTTT. This chain connects TRBV28 to TRBJ1-1; a weak D match, TRBD1 (5 bases). Germline V gene data show CDR1 as MDHEN and CDR2 as SYDVKM. V lost 0 bases to trimming and J lost 4 bases, with 9 bases between them. This CDR3 region has 14 residues.

Ten or more counts support this clonotype. V usage is TRBV18 and J usage is TRBJ2-7; no definite D call. Trimming shortened V by 0 bases and J by 1 base, and 7 bases separated the two germline ends. CDR1 is KGHSH, CDR2 LQKENI, per germline. The CDR3 consists of 14 residues. The CDR3 here is CASSPPSASYEQYF. The CDR3 region has the DNA TGTGCCAGCTCACCACCGTCAGCATCCTACGAGCAGTACTTC.

This clonotype appeared once. Germline is not matched at one junction end, which may reflect a read error. The chain combines TRBV18 with TRBJ2-5; TRBD2 might be the D (6 bases). Germline V gene data show CDR1 as KGHSH and CDR2 as LQKENI. The CDR3 covers 13 residues. The CDR3 is CTSYQPGVETQYF. CDR3 bases: TGTACCAGCTACCAACCGGGGGTTGAGACCCAGTACTTC.

Points on this clonotype: A much larger clone is a single base away; this may be a read error. V gene TRBV5-4 combines with J gene TRBJ2-2, with 8 bases that match TRBD1. Germline lookup yields CDR1 SGHNT and CDR2 YYREEE (reference sequence). This CDR3 is built from 14 residues. As DNA, the CDR3 is TGTACCAGCAGCGTGGACAGGGTTACCGGGGAGCTGTTTTTT. Protein: CTSSVDRVTGELFF.

This clonotype was recorded many times. V usage is TRBV4-3 and J usage is TRBJ1-4; unclear D gene. The germline V gene encodes CDR1 LGHNA and CDR2 YSLEER. CDR3 length equals 16 residues. The V end was cut by 0 bases, the J end by 3 bases, with 11 bases between. CDR3 residues: CASSQEPRGPNEKLFF. CDR3 in DNA: TGCGCCAGCAGCCAAGAACCCCGGGGTCCTAATGAAAAACTGTTTTTT.

This clonotype was detected ten times or more. One junction end does not reproduce the germline sequence, and a read error may be involved. The chain links TRBV6-1 to TRBJ1-2; D possibly corresponds to TRBD1 (5 bases). CDR1 is MNHNS and CDR2 is SASEGT in the germline V gene. CDR3 size: 13 residues. This CDR3 is CASSPSPPDSRAF. CDR3 coding DNA: TGTGCCAGCAGCCCTTCCCCTCCCGACAGTAGGGCTTTC.